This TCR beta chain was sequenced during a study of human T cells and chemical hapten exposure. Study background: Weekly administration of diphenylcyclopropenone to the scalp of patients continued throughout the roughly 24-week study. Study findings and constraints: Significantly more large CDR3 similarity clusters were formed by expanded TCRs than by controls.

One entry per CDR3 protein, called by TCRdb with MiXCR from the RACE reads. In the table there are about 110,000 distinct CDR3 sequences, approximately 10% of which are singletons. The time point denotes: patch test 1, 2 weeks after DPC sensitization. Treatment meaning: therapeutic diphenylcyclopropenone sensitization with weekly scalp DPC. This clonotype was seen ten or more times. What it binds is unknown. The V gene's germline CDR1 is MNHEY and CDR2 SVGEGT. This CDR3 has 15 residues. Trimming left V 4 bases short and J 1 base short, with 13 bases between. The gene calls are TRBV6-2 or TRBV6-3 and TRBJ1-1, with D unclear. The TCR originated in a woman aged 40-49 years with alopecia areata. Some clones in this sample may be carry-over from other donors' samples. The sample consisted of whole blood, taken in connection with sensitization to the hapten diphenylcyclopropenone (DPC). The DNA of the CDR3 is TGTGCCAGCAGTTCCCTGCCCCCGACGAACACTGAAGCTTTCTTT. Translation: CASSSLPPTNTEAFF.